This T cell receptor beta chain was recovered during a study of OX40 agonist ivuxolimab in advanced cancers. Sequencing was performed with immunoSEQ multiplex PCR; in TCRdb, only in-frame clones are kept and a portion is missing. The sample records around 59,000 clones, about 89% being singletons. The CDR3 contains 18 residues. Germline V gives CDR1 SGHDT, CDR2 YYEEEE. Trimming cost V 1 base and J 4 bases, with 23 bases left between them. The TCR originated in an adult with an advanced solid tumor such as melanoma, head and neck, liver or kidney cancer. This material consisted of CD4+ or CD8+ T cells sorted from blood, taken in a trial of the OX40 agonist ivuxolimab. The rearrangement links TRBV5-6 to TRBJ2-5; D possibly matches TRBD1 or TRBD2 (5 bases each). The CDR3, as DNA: TGTGCCAGCAGCTTGAAGTGGACCCGGGACCCTACGGGAGAGACCCAGTACTTC. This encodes CASSLKWTRDPTGETQYF.